These 24 T cell receptor beta chains were sequenced from one sample in a study of molecular identifiers for immune sequencing clone quantification. TCRdb analysed the PCR reads with MiXCR anew, one entry per CDR3 protein. Counted here are about 640,000 distinct CDR3 sequences, just under 20% occurring once; the ten biggest clones make up roughly 0.85%. The sequencing input was naive CD8+ T cells from blood, with Jurkat cell RNA spiked in. Subset specified: FACS-sorted CD8+CD4-CCR7+CD45RA+ naive T cells. These receptors were collected from a human donor in good health. Some libraries in this study had Jurkat cell RNA spiked in.

This clonotype has just one count. The final CDR3 position lacks the conserved phenylalanine or tryptophan, pointing to a likely read error. The chain links TRBV18 to TRBJ2-3; TRBD2 aligns across 9 bases. V was clipped by 3 bases and J by 1 base; unmatched bases: 20. The germline gives CDR1 KGHSH, CDR2 LQKENI. This CDR3 is 21 amino acids long. In DNA, the CDR3 is TGTGCCAGCTCACCGAGGAGGACAGAGCCAAATCGACTAGCGGGCACAGATACGCAGTATTCT. The encoded protein is CASSPRRTEPNRLAGTDTQYS.

The sample holds many counts of this clonotype. The chain has TRBV6-5 and TRBJ1-5; TRBD1 agrees at 7 bases. CDR3 size: 13 residues. Germline-derived CDR1 and CDR2 are MNHEY and SVGAGI. V was pared by 5 bases and J by 7 bases, with 5 bases of the junction left unmatched. The DNA of the CDR3 is TGTGCCAGCAGTCCTACAGGGGTACAGCCCCAGCATTTT. Its translation is CASSPTGVQPQHF.

At least ten counts were recorded for this clonotype. V usage is TRBV6-5 and J usage is TRBJ1-1; D is unresolved. This CDR3 is built from 14 residues. V gave up 0 bases and J gave up 1 base, with 6 bases separating them. The germline gives CDR1 MNHEY, CDR2 SVGAGI. The CDR3 reads CASSYSNQNTEAFF. The CDR3, as DNA: TGTGCCAGCAGTTACTCGAACCAGAACACTGAAGCTTTCTTT.

This clonotype was counted a few times. V and J are TRBV6-1 and TRBJ1-1, with D unclear. CDR3 length equals 13 residues. The V end was cut by 8 bases, the J end by 1 base, with 11 bases between. Germline lookup yields CDR1 MNHNS and CDR2 SASEGT. The CDR3 nucleotides are TGTGCCAGCCCCTTAGGCTCGAACACTGAAGCTTTCTTT. It yields the protein CASPLGSNTEAFF.

Ten or more counts support this clonotype. The rearrangement links TRBV7-9 to TRBJ2-3; 10 bases align to TRBD2. V shed 4 bases and J 1 base; nucleotides not matched to a gene: 11. The CDR3 loop spans 18 amino acids. The germline V gene has CDR1 SEHNR and CDR2 FQNEAQ (reference sequence). CDR3: CASSSWLAGVVRTDTQYF. CDR3 nucleotides: TGTGCCAGCAGCTCTTGGCTAGCGGGAGTAGTCCGCACAGATACGCAGTATTTT.

This clonotype was observed many times. The rearrangement uses TRBV7-6 and TRBJ2-5, with 7 bases matching TRBD2. Germline-derived CDR1 and CDR2 are SGHVS and FNYEAQ. Unmatched junction bases numbered 14, after V lost 2 bases and J lost 2 bases. The CDR3 consists of 18 residues. In DNA, the CDR3 is TGTGCCAGCAGCTTATCTCTTAGTCTCGAAGCGGGACAAGAGACCCAGTACTTC. The encoded protein is CASSLSLSLEAGQETQYF.

This clonotype has just a few counts. The chain employs TRBV2 and TRBJ2-7; 7 nucleotides align to TRBD1. The CDR3 extends over 16 amino acids. J was trimmed by 0 bases and V by 5 bases; bases with no gene match: 10. Germline V gives CDR1 SNHLY, CDR2 FYNNEI. The CDR3 protein is CASSSHGQDNSYEQYF. CDR3 DNA: TGTGCCAGCAGTTCCCACGGACAGGACAACTCCTACGAGCAGTACTTC. Supplemented by reference TRBV2 and TRBJ2-7, the full variable domain reads EPEVTQTPSHQVTQMGQEVILRCVPISNHLYFYWYRQILGQKVEFLVSFYNNEISEKSEIFDDQFSVERPDGSNFTLKIRSTKLEDSAMYFCASSSHGQDNSYEQYFGPGTRLTVT.

This clonotype appeared many times. The V gene is TRBV7-9, the J gene TRBJ2-5; TRBD2 agrees at 12 bases. This CDR3 comprises 18 residues. J was trimmed by 4 bases and V by 5 bases; bases with no gene match: 14. Per germline, CDR1 SEHNR and CDR2 FQNEAQ (reference sequence). For the CDR3, the DNA is TGTGCCAGCAGCACTACTAGCGGGGGGCCAAAAACGGTAGAGACCCAGTACTTC. Translation gives CASSTTSGGPKTVETQYF.

This chain joins TRBV12-3 or TRBV12-4 and TRBJ2-7, with D perhaps matching TRBD2 (6 bases). V was pared by 7 bases and J by 5 bases, with 18 bases between. The CDR3 has 14 amino acids. The CDR3 nucleotides read TGTGCCAGCAACACCCGACCCGGCGGGAACGAGCAGTACTTC. Translating it yields CASNTRPGGNEQYF.

This clonotype was seen once. A much bigger clone sits one base away, suggesting this may be a read error. The chain has TRBV6-2 or TRBV6-3 and TRBJ1-1; unclear D gene. CDR3 length equals 14 residues. Per germline, CDR1 MNHEY and CDR2 SVGEGT. This CDR3 is CAGSVSRMNTEAFF. The DNA for the CDR3 is TGTGCCGGCAGTGTCAGCCGTATGAACACTGAAGCTTTCTTT.

In regard to this clonotype: Compared with germline, one end of the junction differs, possibly owing to a read error. The J gene is TRBJ2-1, the V gene TRBV6-1, with D possibly being TRBD2 (5 bases). This CDR3 has 14 amino acids. Germline V gene sequence: CDR1 MNHNS, CDR2 SASEGT. CDR3 residues: CASSEGRMYNEKFF. The CDR3 DNA is TGTGCCAGCAGTGAAGGGAGGATGTACAATGAGAAGTTCTTC.

This clonotype appeared many times. The J gene is TRBJ2-7, the V gene TRBV27; perhaps TRBD2 as D (6 bases). The germline CDR1 and CDR2 sequences are MNHEY and SMNVEV (reference sequence). The CDR3 runs 15 residues. Trimming stripped 5 bases from V and 3 bases from J, with 17 bases between. Here the CDR3 DNA reads TGTGCCAGCAGTCTTGAGGAGGGGTTGATCTACGAGCAGTACTTC. Amino acid sequence: CASSLEEGLIYEQYF.

The rearrangement links TRBV15 to TRBJ2-2, with D hard to call. The CDR3 is made up of 15 amino acids. Germline loops: CDR1 LNHNV, CDR2 YYDKDF (reference sequence). V gave up 0 bases and J gave up 6 bases, with 11 bases separating them. The DNA for the CDR3 is TGTGCCACCAGCAGAGATTTTGGGTTCGCCGGGGAGCTGTTTTTT. The encoded protein is CATSRDFGFAGELFF.

On this clonotype: A much larger clone lies a single base off, so this may be a read error. The chain carries TRBV5-1 and TRBJ2-3; 7 nucleotides align to TRBD2. Germline CDR1 and CDR2: SGHRS and YFSETQ. The length of the CDR3 is 12 residues. This CDR3 reads CASSLGAGPLHF. For the CDR3, the DNA is TGCGCCAGCAGCTTGGGAGCGGGGCCTCTGCATTTT.

A word on this clonotype: A read error may be the cause here, since a much bigger clone is one base away. The chain uses TRBV4-2 and TRBJ1-1; D uncertain. There are 16 residues in the CDR3. Germline CDR1 and CDR2: LGHNA and YNFKEQ. The CDR3 region is CAGSQVGDMSNTEAFF. The CDR3 bases are TGTGCCGGCAGCCAAGTTGGAGACATGTCGAACACTGAAGCTTTCTTT.

Many counts were recorded for this clonotype. The rearrangement links TRBV7-3 to TRBJ2-1, with D possibly TRBD1 on 5 matching bases. Germline CDR1 SGHTA, CDR2 FQGTGA. Between the trimmed V and J ends, which lost 5 bases and 10 bases, there was a span of 15 bases. This CDR3 is built from 13 residues. The CDR3 reads CASSLGNQGEQFF. The DNA of the CDR3 is TGTGCCAGCAGCCTGGGAAATCAGGGAGAGCAGTTCTTC.

This clonotype was picked up a small number of times. In DNA form, the CDR3 reads TGTGCCAGCAGTTACTCGGCGGGCGGGGAGCTGTTTTTT. Amino acids: CASSYSAGGELFF. This chain uses TRBV6-5 with TRBJ2-2, with a tentative D call TRBD2 (5 bases). The CDR3 is 13 amino acids. V shed 0 bases and J shed 7 bases, with 6 bases lying between them. CDR1 is MNHEY and CDR2 is SVGAGI in the germline V gene.

This clonotype was seen ten or more times. This chain connects TRBV7-9 to TRBJ2-5; 8 positions agree with TRBD1. V lost 4 bases, J lost 1 base, and 5 bases stayed unmatched. The CDR3 extends over 15 amino acids. Germline values: CDR1 SEHNR, CDR2 FQNEAQ (reference sequence). CDR3 region: CASSSPRGPQETQYF. CDR3 bases: TGTGCCAGCAGCTCCCCCAGGGGGCCCCAAGAGACCCAGTACTTC.

The table lists this clonotype with a count of one. Being one base from a much bigger clone, this may be a read error. This sequence joins TRBV27 and TRBJ2-7, with a possible D match to TRBD2 (5 bases). V was trimmed by 4 bases and J by 2 bases, leaving 15 bases between them. The CDR3 has 15 amino acids. Germline values: CDR1 MNHEY, CDR2 SMNVEV (reference sequence). The DNA of the CDR3 is TGTGCCAGCAGTTACGGAGGTCTCAGCCCCTACGAGCAGTACTTC. It specifies CASSYGGLSPYEQYF.

Details on this clonotype: The conserved closing phenylalanine or tryptophan is absent in this CDR3, likely reflecting a read error. The chain joins TRBV27 to TRBJ1-1; D might be TRBD1 (6 bases). Germline V gene data show CDR1 as MNHEY and CDR2 as SMNVEV (reference sequence). This CDR3 is 16 amino acids long. Between the trimmed V and J ends, which lost 5 bases and 5 bases, there was a span of 21 bases. CDR3 DNA sequence: TGTGCCAGCAGTACAAGGGACATAACCATGGGGACTGAAGCTTTCTCT. Amino acids: CASSTRDITMGTEAFS.

This clonotype was detected ten times or more. This chain uses TRBV7-2 with TRBJ2-7, with D hard to call. The germline V gene encodes CDR1 SGHTA and CDR2 FQGNSA. V was trimmed by 5 bases and J by 4 bases, leaving 18 bases between them. This CDR3 region has 15 residues. The chain's CDR3 is CASSLPEPPLYEQYF. Written as DNA, the CDR3 is TGTGCCAGCAGCCTCCCTGAGCCCCCGCTGTACGAGCAGTACTTC.

This clonotype showed up just a few times. The chain links TRBV21-1 to TRBJ2-7; the table's D call, TRBD2, was not checked against the DNA. TRBV21-1 is a pseudogene locus. There are 20 residues in the CDR3. CDR3 in amino acids: CASSKDGTSGAPRGVDEQYF. The CDR3 region has the DNA TGTGCCAGCAGCAAGGATGGCACTAGCGGGGCCCCTCGAGGTGTCGACGAGCAGTACTTC.

The table lists this clonotype with many counts. The chain recombines TRBV29-1 with TRBJ2-3, with a possible D match to TRBD2 (7 bases). CDR3 length: 13 amino acids. Germline CDR1 and CDR2: SQVTM and ANQGSEA. Trimming removed 7 bases at V and 1 base at J, with 12 bases between. The CDR3 coding sequence is TGCAGCGCTGGGGGGGCCCGCACAGATACGCAGTATTTT. Protein product: CSAGGARTDTQYF.

The CDR3 DNA follows: TGTGCCAGCAGTTTAAGTACTATTTTGTACAATGAGCAGTTCTTC. This gives the protein CASSLSTILYNEQFF. The J gene is TRBJ2-1, the V gene TRBV27; D is undetermined. The CDR3 covers 15 residues. Trimming took 2 bases from V and 4 from J, leaving 12 bases between them. The V gene's germline CDR1 is MNHEY and CDR2 SMNVEV (reference sequence).